These T cell receptor beta chains were read from a single sample in a study of T cell repertoires in cytomegalovirus infection. MiXCR, applied by TCRdb to the reads, yields one record per CDR3 protein. The sample carries roughly 230,000 distinct CDR3 sequences, approximately 15% recorded once. Sequencing used CD8+ T cells from PBMCs. The source of these receptors is a human donor in good health (CMV status not recorded). Some clones in this sample may be carry-over from other donors' samples. CDR3s include the opening cysteine and the closing phenylalanine or tryptophan. The D gene is left open where the match is weak. Where a row states a size, it is once, few, many or the class of an expanded clone; other rows omit it.

j_gene,v_gene,abundance,d_gene,CDR3nt,CDR3aa
TRBJ2-3,TRBV27,NA,TRBD1,TGTGCCAGCAGTTTAATAGGGACAGCCTGGAAGGTCACAGATACGCAGTATTTT,CASSLIGTAWKVTDTQYF
TRBJ1-2,TRBV7-2,many,NA,TGTGCCAGCAGCTTATACTCGACCGGCTACACCTTC,CASSLYSTGYTF
TRBJ2-7,TRBV4-1,few,TRBD1,TGCGCCAGCAGCCAAACAGGGGTCTCCTACGAGCAGTACTTC,CASSQTGVSYEQYF
TRBJ2-1,TRBV20-1,NA,TRBD2,TGCAGTGTGAGCCGGGGGGGTACCGTAAGCTCCTACAATGAGCAGTTCTTC,CSVSRGGTVSSYNEQFF
TRBJ2-7,TRBV7-9,NA,TRBD1,TGTGCCAGCAGCCCGGGGACAGGGGAAGGATCCTACGAGCAGTACTTC,CASSPGTGEGSYEQYF
TRBJ2-5,TRBV7-8,NA,TRBD1,TGTGCCAGCAGCTTAGGGACAGGGGTCGGCGAGACCCAGTACTTC,CASSLGTGVGETQYF
TRBJ2-7,TRBV20-1,NA,TRBD2,TGCAGTGCTAGGTCGCTAGCGGAGTACGAGCAGTACTTC,CSARSLAEYEQYF
TRBJ2-7,TRBV28,few,TRBD1,TGTGCCAGCAGTCTCCCCTGGGGCATCGACAGGGCTCTACCCTACGAGCAGTACTTC,CASSLPWGIDRALPYEQYF
TRBJ1-2,TRBV7-2,many,NA,TGTGCCAGCAGCCCCAGATCTTCGGGCTACACCTTC,CASSPRSSGYTF
TRBJ1-3,TRBV6-6,NA,NA,TGTGCCAGCAGTTACTTTGCAGGACCTGGAAACACCATATATTTT,CASSYFAGPGNTIYF
TRBJ2-3,TRBV9,NA,TRBD1,TGTGCCAGCAGCCTTAGGGACAGGGGAATAACTAGCACAGATACGCAGTATTTT,CASSLRDRGITSTDTQYF
TRBJ1-2,TRBV6-2/TRBV6-3,many,NA,TGTGCCAGCAGTCCTCGCCCTTGGGAGGAACCTTATGGCTACACCTTC,CASSPRPWEEPYGYTF
TRBJ2-7,TRBV6-6,few,TRBD1,TGTGCCAGCAGTTCCTTTGACAGGGCCAGCTCCTACGAGCAGTACTTC,CASSSFDRASSYEQYF
TRBJ1-2,TRBV12-3/TRBV12-4,NA,NA,TGTGCCAGCAGTTTCACAGGGTACGCTAACTATGGCTACACCTTC,CASSFTGYANYGYTF
TRBJ2-7,TRBV7-9,few,TRBD1,TGTGCCAGCAGCTTACCCGGGACAGGGAACTACGAGCAGTACTTC,CASSLPGTGNYEQYF
TRBJ2-1,TRBV28,NA,TRBD2,TGTGCCAGCATCACCGGGGGGACTAGCGGCCACAATGAGCAGTTCTTC,CASITGGTSGHNEQFF
TRBJ2-2,TRBV6-6,NA,NA,TGTGCCAGCAGTTACCGGACAGCCACGAACACCGGGGAGCTGTTTTTT,CASSYRTATNTGELFF
TRBJ1-6,TRBV14,NA,TRBD1,TGTGCCAGCAGCCAAGGGATTCGACAGGGTTGGAGTGGTTCACCCCTCCACTTT,CASSQGIRQGWSGSPLHF
TRBJ1-6,TRBV4-3,NA,NA,TGCGCCAGCAGCCAAGATAGGGGGGAGAATTCACCCCTCCACTTT,CASSQDRGENSPLHF
TRBJ1-5,TRBV19,NA,NA,TGTGCGAGTGACGGAGATAGCAATCAGCCCCAGCATTTT,CASDGDSNQPQHF
TRBJ2-7,TRBV15,few,NA,TGTGCCACCAGCAGAGTTGGATACGAGCAGTACTTC,CATSRVGYEQYF
TRBJ2-4,TRBV7-8,many,NA,TGTGCCAGCAGCTTAGCCGCTGGCAGGGTGAAAAACATTCAGTACTTC,CASSLAAGRVKNIQYF
TRBJ2-7,TRBV4-2,NA,TRBD1,TGTGCCAGCAGCCAGGGACAGGGGACGGACTCCTACGAGCATTACTTC,CASSQGQGTDSYEHYF
TRBJ2-7,TRBV29-1,NA,TRBD1,TGCAGCGTTGAATCGAGGGGACAGGACTACGAGCAGTACTTC,CSVESRGQDYEQYF
TRBJ1-3,TRBV12-3/TRBV12-4,many,NA,TGTGCCAGCAGTTTAGGCGGACACAGAGCGAGGGGCATATATTTT,CASSLGGHRARGIYF
TRBJ2-7,TRBV28,NA,NA,TGTGCCAGCAGATCCTCCGGGGGTTTCTCCTACGAGCAGTACTTC,CASRSSGGFSYEQYF
TRBJ2-1,TRBV7-2,many,TRBD2,TGTGCCAGCAGCTTAGACGCGGGGGGGCTGTATGAGCAGTTCTTC,CASSLDAGGLYEQFF
TRBJ1-2,TRBV7-2,many,TRBD1,TGTGCCAGCAGCTTACGGGATTGGGACAGGGGGGGCTATGGCTACACCTTC,CASSLRDWDRGGYGYTF
TRBJ2-1,TRBV7-2,many,NA,TGTGCCAGCAGCGCCGATGTCAGGGAAGTGGATGAGCAGTTCTTC,CASSADVREVDEQFF
TRBJ1-5,TRBV24-1,few,NA,TGTGCCACCAGTGGTGGGGCCACCCAGCCCCAGCATTTT,CATSGGATQPQHF
TRBJ2-1,TRBV27,NA,TRBD2,TGTGCCAGCAGTTTACTAGCGGAGGGGCCAAGTGGGCAGTTCTTC,CASSLLAEGPSGQFF
TRBJ1-1,TRBV28,few,NA,TGTGCCTCCGGGGGTGCGGGCCCTATTCAAAACACTGAAGCTTTCTTT,CASGGAGPIQNTEAFF
TRBJ1-1,TRBV7-9,many,NA,TGTGCCAGCAGCTTAGTGGTGATGAACACTGAAGCTTTCTTT,CASSLVVMNTEAFF
TRBJ1-2,TRBV6-6,NA,NA,TGTGCCAGCAGTTACCAACGAGGGGGGGAAGAGGGCTACACCTTC,CASSYQRGGEEGYTF
TRBJ2-7,TRBV19,NA,NA,TGTGCCAGTAGTGGACGGACAGTCATTGGCCCCTACGAGCAGTACTTC,CASSGRTVIGPYEQYF
TRBJ2-7,TRBV7-6,many,TRBD1,TGTGCCAGCAGCTGGGGGACAGATAATTCCTACGAGCAGTACTTC,CASSWGTDNSYEQYF
TRBJ2-1,TRBV6-6,few,TRBD1,TGTGCCAGCAGTTACTCGAGACAGGGCTACGATGAGCAGTTCTTC,CASSYSRQGYDEQFF
TRBJ2-1,TRBV2,few,TRBD2,TGTGCCAGCAGTGAAGCCGGACTAGCGGGGGAAAACAATGAGCAGTTCTTC,CASSEAGLAGENNEQFF
TRBJ2-4,TRBV11-2,NA,NA,TGTGCCAGCAGCCTACAGAACATTCAGTACTTC,CASSLQNIQYF
TRBJ2-3,TRBV2,few,NA,TGTGCCAGCAGTGAAGCAGGACAGAGGCGAGATACGCAGTATTTT,CASSEAGQRRDTQYF
TRBJ2-3,TRBV28,NA,TRBD2,TGTGCCAGCAGTCTCCCGACTAGCGGGGGGGCCAAGGGTACAGATACGCAGTATTTT,CASSLPTSGGAKGTDTQYF
TRBJ2-5,TRBV7-2,many,TRBD2,TGTGCCAGCAGCTTAGCGCCGATTAGCGGGGAATGGCCAGAGACCCAGTACTTC,CASSLAPISGEWPETQYF
TRBJ2-3,TRBV7-6,many,TRBD2,TGTGCCAGCAGCATGAGCCCGGGACTATCAAGCACAGATACGCAGTATTTT,CASSMSPGLSSTDTQYF
TRBJ2-2,TRBV5-4,NA,TRBD1,TGTGCCAGCAGCGGGGGACAGGGGATAAGCGGGGAGCTGTTTTTT,CASSGGQGISGELFF
TRBJ2-7,TRBV7-4,NA,NA,TGTGCCAGCAGCCCCACCACTACCGAGCAGTACTTC,CASSPTTTEQYF
TRBJ2-1,TRBV28,few,NA,TGTGCCAGTGAGCAGGGAATTAAGAATGAGCAGTTCTTC,CASEQGIKNEQFF
TRBJ1-1,TRBV7-6,many,NA,TGTGCCAGCTCCCAGGGTAAAACTGAAGCTTTCTTT,CASSQGKTEAFF
TRBJ2-5,TRBV12-3/TRBV12-4,many,NA,TGTGCCAGCAGTTTGTTCGGTGAGGGGGAAGAGACCCAGTACTTC,CASSLFGEGEETQYF
TRBJ2-1,TRBV7-9,many,NA,TGTGCCAGCAGCTTTTCCAATGAGCAGTTCTTC,CASSFSNEQFF
TRBJ2-1,TRBV4-1,NA,TRBD1,TGCGCCAGCAGTCGTCACCGGGACAGGGTTTTTGATGAGCAGTTCTTC,CASSRHRDRVFDEQFF
TRBJ2-3,TRBV7-3,NA,NA,TGTGCCAGCAGCCTCTCGGGGGCCATCACAGATACGCAGTATTTT,CASSLSGAITDTQYF
TRBJ1-2,TRBV5-8,few,NA,TGTGCCAGCCCCATCTTGGACCTCTCTCACCCGAACTATGGCTACACCTTC,CASPILDLSHPNYGYTF
TRBJ2-1,TRBV20-1,many,NA,TGCAGTGCTAGAGATCCCCACAGCGGCGAGTACAATGAGCAGTTCTTC,CSARDPHSGEYNEQFF
TRBJ2-7,TRBV6-2/TRBV6-3,many,NA,TGTGCCAGCTCGGGATCGACCTACGAGCAGTACTTC,CASSGSTYEQYF